This is a list of T cell receptor beta chains from one sample in a study of T cell responses to AZD1222 COVID-19 vaccine. Method: immunoSEQ multiplex PCR; TCRdb's copy keeps in-frame clones and lacks some. The repertoire has about 88,000 clones, around 90% of them found once; the top ten carry around 5%. This specimen was peripheral blood, taken 28 days after the second AZD1222 dose. These receptors came from an adult who received the AZD1222 COVID-19 vaccine. CDR3s include the opening cysteine and the closing phenylalanine or tryptophan. D genes are given only for firm matches. Clone size is stated in some rows and not others, as once, few, many or a class when expanded.

J	D	size	V	CDR3	DNA
TRBJ1-2	NA	NA	TRBV7-9	CASKKEGSYGYTF	TGTGCCAGTAAAAAGGAGGGTAGCTATGGCTACACCTTC
TRBJ1-3	NA	NA	TRBV2	CASRATETGNTIYF	TGTGCCAGCAGGGCGACAGAAACTGGAAACACCATATATTTT
TRBJ1-1	NA	few	TRBV4-1	CASSRMNTEAFF	TGCGCCAGCAGCAGGATGAACACTGAAGCTTTCTTT
TRBJ1-3	NA	once	TRBV7-9	CASSFGGLSGNTIYF	TGTGCCAGCAGCTTCGGAGGCCTCTCTGGAAACACCATATATTTT
TRBJ1-3	NA	NA	TRBV3-1/TRBV3-2	CASRVTSGNTIYF	TGTGCCAGCAGAGTCACCTCTGGAAACACCATATATTTT
TRBJ1-1	NA	NA	TRBV18	CASSGNGLNTEAFF	TGTGCCAGCTCAGGGAACGGGTTGAACACTGAAGCTTTCTTT
TRBJ1-5	TRBD1	NA	TRBV30	CAWTDRGAGQPQHF	TGTGCCTGGACGGACAGGGGTGCAGGTCAGCCCCAGCATTTT
TRBJ2-5	TRBD2	NA	TRBV5-5	CASSLAKRGQETQYF	TGTGCCAGCAGCTTGGCCAAGCGGGGGCAAGAGACCCAGTACTTC
TRBJ2-1	NA	NA	TRBV5-5	CASLSGDSYNEQFF	TGTGCCAGCCTCTCCGGGGATTCCTACAATGAGCAGTTCTTC
TRBJ1-2	NA	NA	TRBV6-4	CASPPVGSGYTF	TGTGCCAGCCCTCCCGTCGGGAGTGGCTACACCTTC
TRBJ2-5	NA	once	TRBV10-1	CASSESGEETQYF	TGCGCCAGCAGTGAGAGCGGCGAGGAGACCCAGTACTTC
TRBJ1-2	TRBD1	NA	TRBV6-1	CASSEQTGSLNYGYTF	TGTGCCAGCAGTGAACAGACAGGGAGCCTTAACTATGGCTACACCTTC
TRBJ1-2	TRBD1	NA	TRBV15	CATSRSLDRGRGYTF	TGTGCCACCAGCAGATCGTTGGACAGGGGACGTGGCTACACCTTC
TRBJ2-2	NA	NA	TRBV12-3/TRBV12-4	CASSLGLTGELFF	TGTGCCAGCAGTTTAGGCCTCACCGGGGAGCTGTTTTTT
TRBJ1-1	NA	NA	TRBV5-8	CATPVVLNTEAFF	TGTGCCACCCCCGTGGTCTTGAACACTGAAGCTTTCTTT
TRBJ1-2	NA	NA	TRBV18	CASSLAEYGYTF	TGTGCCAGCTCACTCGCGGAATATGGCTACACCTTC
TRBJ2-7	NA	NA	TRBV6-5	CASRRTDSYEQYF	TGTGCCAGCAGGCGGACGGACTCCTACGAGCAGTACTTC
TRBJ2-2	TRBD1	NA	TRBV7-3	CASSFEGASTGELFF	TGTGCCAGCAGCTTTGAGGGGGCGAGCACCGGGGAGCTGTTTTTT
TRBJ1-3	NA	NA	TRBV15	CATSREQNSGNTIYF	TGTGCCACCAGCAGAGAACAGAACTCTGGAAACACCATATATTTT
TRBJ1-2	TRBD1	NA	TRBV6-1	CASSVVGTASGYGYTF	TGTGCCAGCAGTGTGGTTGGGACAGCGTCAGGTTATGGCTACACCTTC
TRBJ1-5	NA	NA	TRBV6-5	CASSPQASGQPQHF	TGTGCCAGCAGTCCACAGGCCTCGGGGCAGCCCCAGCATTTT
TRBJ1-1	NA	NA	TRBV7-8	CASSLAGETAGTEMNTEAFF	TGTGCCAGCAGCTTAGCCGGCGAGACTGCGGGTACCGAGATGAACACTGAAGCTTTCTTT
TRBJ1-1	TRBD1	NA	TRBV9	CASSTPPDREDTEAFF	TGTGCCAGCAGCACTCCGCCGGACAGGGAGGACACTGAAGCTTTCTTT
TRBJ1-1	NA	NA	TRBV18	CASAGRAGDTEAFF	TGTGCCAGTGCTGGGAGGGCGGGCGACACTGAAGCTTTCTTT
TRBJ1-1	NA	NA	TRBV6-5	CASSYTDRNEAFF	TGTGCCAGCAGTTACACCGACAGGAATGAAGCTTTCTTT
TRBJ2-5	TRBD1	NA	TRBV7-9	CASSHSRGQETQYF	TGTGCCAGCAGCCACTCCAGGGGGCAAGAGACCCAGTACTTC
TRBJ1-5	NA	once	TRBV3-1/TRBV3-2	CASSQGFEPQHF	TGTGCCAGCAGCCAAGGCTTCGAGCCCCAGCATTTT
TRBJ1-2	NA	NA	TRBV24-1	CATSDLRVLGYGYTF	TGTGCCACCAGTGATCTAAGGGTTTTGGGCTATGGCTACACCTTC
TRBJ2-3	NA	NA	TRBV30	CAWSKRGFTDTQYF	TGTGCCTGGTCGAAAAGGGGCTTTACAGATACGCAGTATTTT
TRBJ2-1	NA	NA	TRBV10-3	CAISESVGRGQFF	TGTGCCATCAGTGAGTCGGTGGGGCGGGGCCAGTTCTTC
TRBJ2-7	TRBD1	NA	TRBV5-1	CASSRGQVFSMAGYEQYF	TGCGCCAGCAGCCGGGGACAGGTTTTTTCCATGGCGGGCTACGAGCAGTACTTC
TRBJ2-2	TRBD1	NA	TRBV7-3	CASSTSQGARTGELFF	TGTGCCAGCAGCACTTCACAGGGGGCGAGAACCGGGGAGCTGTTTTTT
TRBJ1-6	NA	NA	TRBV7-3	CASSLTGAERSPLHF	TGTGCCAGCAGCTTAACGGGGGCGGAAAGATCACCCCTCCACTTT
TRBJ2-5	NA	NA	TRBV7-8	CASSLVGGQYF	TGTGCCAGCAGCTTAGTTGGAGGCCAGTACTTC
TRBJ1-5	NA	NA	TRBV12-3/TRBV12-4	CASTATGNQPQHF	TGTGCCAGCACCGCGACAGGCAATCAGCCCCAGCATTTT
TRBJ1-6	NA	NA	TRBV3-1/TRBV3-2	CASSHQDRQSPLHF	TGTGCCAGCAGCCACCAGGACAGACAATCACCCCTCCACTTT
TRBJ2-1	TRBD2	NA	TRBV5-1	CASSFNSGGYEQFF	TGCGCCAGCAGCTTCAATAGCGGGGGGTATGAGCAGTTCTTC
TRBJ2-7	TRBD1	NA	TRBV4-2	CASSHGQGVEEQYF	TGTGCCAGCAGCCATGGACAGGGAGTAGAGGAGCAGTACTTC
TRBJ2-7	NA	NA	TRBV10-3	CAISESQPPGEQYF	TGTGCCATCAGTGAGTCGCAACCCCCGGGGGAGCAGTACTTC
TRBJ1-2	NA	NA	TRBV29-1	CSVGGTPTNYGYTF	TGCAGCGTTGGGGGAACACCTACTAACTATGGCTACACCTTC
TRBJ1-3	NA	few	TRBV5-6	CASSLGSGNTIYF	TGTGCCAGCAGCTTAGGCTCTGGAAACACCATATATTTT
TRBJ2-1	TRBD2	NA	TRBV5-1	CASSLAGGPRSYNEQFF	TGCGCCAGCAGCTTAGCGGGGGGGCCCCGCTCCTACAATGAGCAGTTCTTC
TRBJ2-7	NA	NA	TRBV19	CASRRQASSYEQYF	TGTGCCAGTAGACGGCAGGCGAGCTCCTACGAGCAGTACTTC
TRBJ1-1	NA	NA	TRBV6-5	CASSYSRVIENTEAFF	TGTGCCAGCAGTTACTCCAGGGTAATTGAGAACACTGAAGCTTTCTTT
TRBJ1-3	NA	NA	TRBV5-1	CASSLDGGSGNTIYF	TGCGCCAGCAGCTTGGATGGCGGCTCTGGAAACACCATATATTTT
TRBJ2-3	NA	NA	TRBV20-1	CSATTGDTQYF	TGCAGTGCTACCACGGGAGATACGCAGTATTTT